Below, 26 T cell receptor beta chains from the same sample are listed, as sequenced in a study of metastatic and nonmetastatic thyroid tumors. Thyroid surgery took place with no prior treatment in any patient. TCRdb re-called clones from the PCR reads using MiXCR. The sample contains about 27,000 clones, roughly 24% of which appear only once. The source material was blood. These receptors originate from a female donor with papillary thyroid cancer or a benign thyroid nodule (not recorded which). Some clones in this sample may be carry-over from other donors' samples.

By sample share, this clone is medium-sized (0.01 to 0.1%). CDR3 bases: TGTGCCAGCAGTGAAGAGGGGGGGACGAATCAGCCCCAGCATTTT. Its translation: CASSEEGGTNQPQHF. The J gene is TRBJ1-5, the V gene TRBV6-1; a weak D match, TRBD1 (6 bases). Germline loops: CDR1 MNHNS, CDR2 SASEGT. The CDR3 is 15 residues long. V lost 1 base and J 4 bases, leaving 11 bases between the germline ends.

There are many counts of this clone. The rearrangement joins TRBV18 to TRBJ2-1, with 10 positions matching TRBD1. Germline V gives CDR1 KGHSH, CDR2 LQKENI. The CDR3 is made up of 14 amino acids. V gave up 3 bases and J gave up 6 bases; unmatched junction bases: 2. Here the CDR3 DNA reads TGTGCCAGCTCACCGGGACAGGGGATCAATGAGCAGTTCTTC. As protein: CASSPGQGINEQFF.

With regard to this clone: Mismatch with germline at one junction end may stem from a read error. The CDR3 loop is CACARDSSYGQYF. The CDR3 region has the DNA TGTGCCTGTGCTCGGGACAGCTCCTACGGGCAGTACTTC. The chain uses TRBV30 and TRBJ2-7, with 7 bases fitting TRBD1. The length of the CDR3 is 13 residues. CDR1 and CDR2 from the germline V gene are GTSNPN and SVGIG (reference sequence). Together with reference TRBV30 and TRBJ2-7, the CDR3 gives the full variable domain: SQTIHQWPATLVQPVGSPLSLECTVEGTSNPNLYWYRQAAGRGLQLLFYSVGIGQISSEVPQNLSASRPQDRQFILSSKKLLLSDSGFYLCACARDSSYGQYFGPGTRLTVT.

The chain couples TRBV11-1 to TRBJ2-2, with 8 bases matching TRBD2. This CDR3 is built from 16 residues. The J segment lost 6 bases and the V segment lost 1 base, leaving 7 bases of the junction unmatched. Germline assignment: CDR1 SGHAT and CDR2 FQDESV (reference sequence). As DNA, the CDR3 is TGTGCCAGCAGCTTAGGTCCAGCGGGAGTGTCCGGGGAGCTGTTTTTT. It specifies CASSLGPAGVSGELFF.

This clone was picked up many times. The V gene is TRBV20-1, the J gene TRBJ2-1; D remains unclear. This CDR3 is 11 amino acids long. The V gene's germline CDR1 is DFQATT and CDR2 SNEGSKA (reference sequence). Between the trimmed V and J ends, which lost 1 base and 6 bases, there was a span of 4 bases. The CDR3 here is CSARVSNEQFF. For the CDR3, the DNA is TGCAGTGCTAGAGTAAGCAATGAGCAGTTCTTC.

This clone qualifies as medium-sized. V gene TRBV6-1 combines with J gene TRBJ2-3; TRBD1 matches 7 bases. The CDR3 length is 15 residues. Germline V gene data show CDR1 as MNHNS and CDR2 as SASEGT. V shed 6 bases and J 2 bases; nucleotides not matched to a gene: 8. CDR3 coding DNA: TGTGCCAGCAGCAAGGGACAGAGACACACAGATACGCAGTATTTT. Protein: CASSKGQRHTDTQYF.

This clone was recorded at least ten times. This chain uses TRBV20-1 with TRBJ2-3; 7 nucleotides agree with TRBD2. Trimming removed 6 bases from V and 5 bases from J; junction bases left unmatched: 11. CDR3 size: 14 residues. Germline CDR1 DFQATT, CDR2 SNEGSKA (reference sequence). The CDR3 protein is CSAAPRTSEDTQYF. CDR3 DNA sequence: TGCAGTGCGGCACCACGGACTAGTGAAGATACGCAGTATTTT.

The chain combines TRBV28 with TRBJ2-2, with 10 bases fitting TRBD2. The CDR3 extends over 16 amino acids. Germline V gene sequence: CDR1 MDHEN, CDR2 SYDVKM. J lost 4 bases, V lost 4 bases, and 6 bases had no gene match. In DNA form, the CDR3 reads TGTGCCAGCAGTTCTCCGGGACTAGCGATCACCGGGGAGCTGTTTTTT. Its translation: CASSSPGLAITGELFF.

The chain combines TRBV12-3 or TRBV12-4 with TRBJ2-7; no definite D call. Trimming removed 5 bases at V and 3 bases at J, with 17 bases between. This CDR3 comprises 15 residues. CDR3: CASSPFNSHLYEQYF. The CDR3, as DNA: TGTGCCAGCAGTCCGTTCAACAGCCACCTCTACGAGCAGTACTTC.

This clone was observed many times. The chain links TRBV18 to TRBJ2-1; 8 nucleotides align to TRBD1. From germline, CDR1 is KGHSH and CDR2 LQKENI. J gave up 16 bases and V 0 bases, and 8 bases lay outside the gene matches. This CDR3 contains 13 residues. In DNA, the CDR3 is TGTGCCAGCTCACCACCTATGGACAGGGTTAAATTCTTC. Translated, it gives CASSPPMDRVKFF.

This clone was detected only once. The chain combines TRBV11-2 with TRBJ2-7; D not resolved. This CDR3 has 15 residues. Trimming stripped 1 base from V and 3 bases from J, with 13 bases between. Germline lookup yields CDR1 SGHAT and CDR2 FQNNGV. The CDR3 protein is CASSLVADHNYEQYF. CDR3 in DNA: TGTGCCAGCAGCTTAGTTGCAGACCATAACTACGAGCAGTACTTC. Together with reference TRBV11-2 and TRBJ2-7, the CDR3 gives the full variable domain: EAGVAQSPRYKIIEKRQSVAFWCNPISGHATLYWYQQILGQGPKLLIQFQNNGVVDDSQLPKDRFSAERLKGVDSTLKIQPAKLEDSAVYLCASSLVADHNYEQYFGPGTRLTVT.

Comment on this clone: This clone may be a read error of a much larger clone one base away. The CDR3 sequence is CSSSSAVNEKLFF. The CDR3 DNA reads as TGTTCCAGCAGCAGTGCGGTCAATGAAAAACTGTTTTTT. The V call is TRBV5-4, the J call TRBJ1-4, with no clear D. From germline, CDR1 is SGHNT and CDR2 YYREEE (reference sequence). This CDR3 has 13 amino acids.

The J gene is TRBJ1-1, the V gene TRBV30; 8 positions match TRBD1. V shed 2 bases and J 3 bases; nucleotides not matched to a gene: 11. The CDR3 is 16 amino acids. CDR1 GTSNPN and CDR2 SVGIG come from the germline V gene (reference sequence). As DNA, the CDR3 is TGTGCCTGGAGTCCTGCAGGGGGCGTTCGAGACACTGAAGCTTTCTTT. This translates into CAWSPAGGVRDTEAFF.

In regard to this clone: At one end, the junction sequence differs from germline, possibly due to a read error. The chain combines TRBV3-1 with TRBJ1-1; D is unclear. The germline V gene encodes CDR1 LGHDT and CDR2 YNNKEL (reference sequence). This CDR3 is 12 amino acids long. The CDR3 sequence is CASNQSMTEAFF. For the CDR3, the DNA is TGTGCCAGCAACCAATCAATGACTGAAGCTTTCTTT.

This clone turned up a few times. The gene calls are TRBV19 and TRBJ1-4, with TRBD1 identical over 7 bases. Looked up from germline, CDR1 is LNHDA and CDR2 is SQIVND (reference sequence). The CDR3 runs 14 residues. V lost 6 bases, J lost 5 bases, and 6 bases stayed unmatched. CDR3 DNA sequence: TGTGCCAGTAGAGGGGGCAGATACAATGAAAAACTGTTTTTT. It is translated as CASRGGRYNEKLFF.

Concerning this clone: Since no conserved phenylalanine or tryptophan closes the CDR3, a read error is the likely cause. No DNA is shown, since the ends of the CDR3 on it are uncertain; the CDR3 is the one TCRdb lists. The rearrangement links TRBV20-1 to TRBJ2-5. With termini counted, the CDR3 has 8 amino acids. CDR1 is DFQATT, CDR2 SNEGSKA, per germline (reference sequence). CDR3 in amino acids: CSARDRDL.

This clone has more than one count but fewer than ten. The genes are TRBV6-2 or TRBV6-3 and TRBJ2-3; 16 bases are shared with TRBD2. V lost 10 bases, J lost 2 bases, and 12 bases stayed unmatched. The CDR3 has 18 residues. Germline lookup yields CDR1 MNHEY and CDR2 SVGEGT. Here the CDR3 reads CATAPGLAGGPSTDTQYF. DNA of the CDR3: TGTGCCACCGCCCCGGGACTAGCGGGAGGGCCCTCCACAGATACGCAGTATTTT.

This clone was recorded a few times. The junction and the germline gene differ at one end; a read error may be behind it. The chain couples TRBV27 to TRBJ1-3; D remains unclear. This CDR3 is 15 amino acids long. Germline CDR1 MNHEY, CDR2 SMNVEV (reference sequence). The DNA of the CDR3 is TGTGCCAGCAGTTTATCGTCTGCCTCTGGAAACACCGTATATTTT. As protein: CASSLSSASGNTVYF.

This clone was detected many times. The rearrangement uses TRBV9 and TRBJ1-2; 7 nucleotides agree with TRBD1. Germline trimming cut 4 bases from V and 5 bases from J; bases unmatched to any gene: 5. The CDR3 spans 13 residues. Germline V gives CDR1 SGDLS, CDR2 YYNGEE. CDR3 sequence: CASSPGTDYGYTF. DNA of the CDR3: TGTGCCAGCAGCCCCGGGACAGATTATGGCTACACCTTC.

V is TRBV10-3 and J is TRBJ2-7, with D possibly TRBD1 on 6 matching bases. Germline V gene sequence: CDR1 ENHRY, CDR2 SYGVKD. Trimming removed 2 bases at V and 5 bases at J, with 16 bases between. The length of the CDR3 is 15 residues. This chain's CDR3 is CAISEGAGAPNEQYF. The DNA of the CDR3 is TGTGCCATCAGTGAGGGGGCAGGGGCGCCGAACGAGCAGTACTTC.

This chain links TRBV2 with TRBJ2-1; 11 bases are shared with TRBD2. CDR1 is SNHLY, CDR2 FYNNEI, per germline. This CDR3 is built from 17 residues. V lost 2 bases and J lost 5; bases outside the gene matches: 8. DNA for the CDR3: TGTGCCAGCAGTGAATTGACTAGCGGGATGGCCGACAATGAGCAGTTCTTC. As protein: CASSELTSGMADNEQFF.

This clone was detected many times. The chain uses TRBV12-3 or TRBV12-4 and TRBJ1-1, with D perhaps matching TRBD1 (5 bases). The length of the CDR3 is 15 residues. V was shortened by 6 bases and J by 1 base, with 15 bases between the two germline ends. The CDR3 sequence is CASSRGMDKNTEAFF. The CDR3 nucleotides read TGTGCCAGCAGCCGGGGGATGGATAAGAACACTGAAGCTTTCTTT.

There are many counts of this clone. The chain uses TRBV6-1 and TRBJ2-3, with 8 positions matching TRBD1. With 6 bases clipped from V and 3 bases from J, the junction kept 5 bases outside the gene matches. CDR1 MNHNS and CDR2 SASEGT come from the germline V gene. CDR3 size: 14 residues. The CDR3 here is CASSLGQVTDTQYF. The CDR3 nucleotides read TGTGCCAGCAGCCTGGGACAGGTTACAGATACGCAGTATTTT.

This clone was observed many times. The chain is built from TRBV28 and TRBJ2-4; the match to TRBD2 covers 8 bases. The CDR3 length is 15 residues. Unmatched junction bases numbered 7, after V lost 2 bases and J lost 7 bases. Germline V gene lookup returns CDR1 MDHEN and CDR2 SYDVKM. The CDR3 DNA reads TGTGCCAGCAGTTTAGCGGGAGGACGTTCGAACATTCAGTACTTC. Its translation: CASSLAGGRSNIQYF.

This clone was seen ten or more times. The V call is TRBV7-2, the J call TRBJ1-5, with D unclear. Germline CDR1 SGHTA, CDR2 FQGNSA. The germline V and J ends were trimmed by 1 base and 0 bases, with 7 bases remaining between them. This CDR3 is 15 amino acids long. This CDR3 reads CASSLVVDSNQPQHF. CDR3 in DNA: TGTGCCAGCAGCTTAGTGGTAGATAGCAATCAGCCCCAGCATTTT.

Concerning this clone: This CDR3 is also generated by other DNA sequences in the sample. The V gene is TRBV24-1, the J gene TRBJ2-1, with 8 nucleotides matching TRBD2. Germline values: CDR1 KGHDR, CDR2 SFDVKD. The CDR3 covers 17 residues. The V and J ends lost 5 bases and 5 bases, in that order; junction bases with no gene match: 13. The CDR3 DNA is TGTGCCACCAGTGCGCCTTCGGGAGGGAGCTTCAACAATGAGCAGTTCTTC. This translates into CATSAPSGGSFNNEQFF.